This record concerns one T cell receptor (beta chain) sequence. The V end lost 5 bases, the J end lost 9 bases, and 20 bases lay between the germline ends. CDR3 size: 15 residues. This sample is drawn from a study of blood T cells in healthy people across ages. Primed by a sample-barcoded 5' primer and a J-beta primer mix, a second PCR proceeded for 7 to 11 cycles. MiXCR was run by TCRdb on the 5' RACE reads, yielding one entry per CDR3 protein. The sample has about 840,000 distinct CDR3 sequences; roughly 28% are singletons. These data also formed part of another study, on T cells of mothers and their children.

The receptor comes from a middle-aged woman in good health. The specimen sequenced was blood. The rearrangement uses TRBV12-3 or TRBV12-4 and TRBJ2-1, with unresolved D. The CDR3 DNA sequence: TGTGCCAGCAGTCCGGATTCGCATCCCGCATTTGAGCAGTTCTTC. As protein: CASSPDSHPAFEQFF.